The source of this TCR beta chain is a study of blood T cell repertoires in COVID-19. The wider study: The samples span acute and convalescent COVID-19 from the United States, Italy and Spain. The cDNA or gDNA used as material had been derived from T cells, B-cell-depleted T cells, or PBMCs.

In the authors' methods: Cell counts per sample came from amplifying reference gene primers. Data came from immunoSEQ multiplex PCR; TCRdb stores just in-frame clones and leaves some out. The D gene and trimming were derived from the DNA, and the V and J assignments and clone size from that table. This repertoire shows about 46,000 clones, over 80% found once; its top ten account for 6.5% to 8.5%. The V segment lost 5 bases and the J segment 6 bases; nucleotides outside the gene matches: 9. Germline CDR1 and CDR2: SGHAT and FQDESV (reference sequence). The CDR3 runs to 14 residues. Input material: peripheral blood. This chain uses TRBV11-1 with TRBJ2-7, with 8 bases that match TRBD1. The TCR sequence derives from a man aged 60 to 75 with active COVID-19. DNA of the CDR3: TGTGCCAGCAGCCAAGGACAGGGTGCTCGCGAGCAGTACTTC. It specifies CASSQGQGAREQYF.